This T cell receptor (beta chain) was sequenced during a study of blood T cell repertoires in COVID-19. V lost 7 bases to trimming and J lost 0 bases, with 7 bases between them. The length of the CDR3 is 13 residues. Germline CDR1 and CDR2: LNHDA and SQIVND (reference sequence). The data were produced by immunoSEQ multiplex PCR, yet TCRdb's version contains in-frame clones alone and is incomplete. Here the sample spans under 350,000 clones, 86% being singletons. Sequenced sample: peripheral blood. V and J are TRBV19 and TRBJ1-3; the D is unclear. The sequence came from a man aged 18 to 35 with active or convalescent COVID-19. The CDR3 loop reads CASTPGSGNTIYF. The CDR3 DNA follows: TGTGCCAGTACCCCCGGCTCTGGAAACACCATATATTTT.